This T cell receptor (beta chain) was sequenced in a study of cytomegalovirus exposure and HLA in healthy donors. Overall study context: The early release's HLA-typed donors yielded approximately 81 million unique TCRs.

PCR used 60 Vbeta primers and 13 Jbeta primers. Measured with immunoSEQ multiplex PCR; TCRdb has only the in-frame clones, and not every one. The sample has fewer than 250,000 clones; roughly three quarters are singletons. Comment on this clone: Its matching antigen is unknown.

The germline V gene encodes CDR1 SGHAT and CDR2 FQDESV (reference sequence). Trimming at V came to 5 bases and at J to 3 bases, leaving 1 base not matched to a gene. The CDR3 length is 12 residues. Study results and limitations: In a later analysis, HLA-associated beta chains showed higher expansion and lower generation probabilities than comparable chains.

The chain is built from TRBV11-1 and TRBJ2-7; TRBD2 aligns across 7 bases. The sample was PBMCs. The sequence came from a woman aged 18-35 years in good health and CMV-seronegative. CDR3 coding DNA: TGTGCCAGCAGCCGGACTAGCTACGAGCAGTACTTC. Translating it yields CASSRTSYEQYF.